Following are 25 T cell receptor beta chains from one sample sequenced in a study of T cell changes during pregnancy in multiple sclerosis. Assay: immunoSEQ multiplex PCR; the TCRdb copy retains only in-frame clones and omits some. Of tens of thousands of clones in the sample, about 91% were seen once. Sequencing used peripheral blood, obtained after pregnancy. Receptor source: a female donor with multiple sclerosis, enrolled in a pregnancy study.

This sequence joins TRBV19 and TRBJ1-2, with D possibly being TRBD1 (6 bases). This CDR3 is built from 14 residues. Germline V gene sequence: CDR1 LNHDA, CDR2 SQIVND (reference sequence). With 3 bases removed from V and 4 bases from J, the gap between germline ends came to 12 bases. The CDR3 coding sequence is TGTGCCAGTAGTATGGACAGCCCGTTCTATGGCTACACCTTC. As protein: CASSMDSPFYGYTF.

The chain uses TRBV2 and TRBJ2-7; the D is unclear. Trimming cost V 8 bases and J 1 base, with 6 bases left between them. Germline V gene sequence: CDR1 SNHLY, CDR2 FYNNEI. This CDR3 region has 11 residues. The CDR3 region has the DNA TGTGCCAGCCGAGTGTCCTACGAGCAGTACTTC. This codes for CASRVSYEQYF.

The chain is built from TRBV10-3 and TRBJ1-5; 9 bases fit TRBD1. V shed 5 bases and J 6 bases; nucleotides not matched to a gene: 5. Germline lookup yields CDR1 ENHRY and CDR2 SYGVKD. The CDR3 covers 14 residues. The CDR3 loop is CAISPGQGVQPQHF. In nucleotides, the CDR3 is TGTGCCATCAGTCCGGGACAGGGTGTTCAGCCCCAGCATTTT.

The count of this clone is one. The chain couples TRBV25-1 to TRBJ1-1; D gene ambiguous. V was clipped by 0 bases and J by 5 bases, with 7 bases between them. The CDR3 is 13 residues long. Germline V gene sequence: CDR1 MGHDK, CDR2 SYGVNS. The CDR3: CASSEYPGTEAFF. The CDR3 bases are TGTGCCAGCAGTGAATATCCGGGAACTGAAGCTTTCTTT. The whole variable domain, filled in from reference TRBV25-1 and TRBJ1-1, reads EADIYQTPRYLVIGTGKKITLECSQTMGHDKMYWYQQDPGMELHLIHYSYGVNSTEKGDLSSESTVSRIRTEHFPLTLESARPSHTSQYLCASSEYPGTEAFFGQGTRLTVV.

The chain carries TRBV2 and TRBJ1-2, with TRBD1 matching over 9 bases. J lost 8 bases, V lost 10 bases, and 17 bases had no gene match. The CDR3 loop spans 15 amino acids. Germline lookup yields CDR1 SNHLY and CDR2 FYNNEI. In nucleotides, the CDR3 is TGTGCCACCCCTGAACAGGGGGCAATAACCGGCGGCTACACCTTC. The encoded protein is CATPEQGAITGGYTF. The whole variable domain, remainder taken from reference TRBV2 and TRBJ1-2, is EPEVTQTPSHQVTQMGQEVILRCVPISNHLYFYWYRQILGQKVEFLVSFYNNEISEKSEIFDDQFSVERPDGSNFTLKIRSTKLEDSAMYFCATPEQGAITGGYTFGSGTRLTVV.

The V call is TRBV19, the J call TRBJ2-3, with 8 bases identical to TRBD2. This CDR3 is 15 amino acids long. The germline gives CDR1 LNHDA, CDR2 SQIVND (reference sequence). With V trimmed by 3 bases and J by 0 bases, 2 bases remained unmatched. CDR3 amino acids: CASSISGASTDTQYF. As DNA, the CDR3 is TGTGCCAGTAGTATTAGCGGGGCTAGCACAGATACGCAGTATTTT.

The chain uses TRBV4-1 and TRBJ2-3; 7 bases fit TRBD2. Per germline, CDR1 MGHRA and CDR2 YSYEKL. The V and J ends lost 0 bases and 4 bases, in that order; junction bases with no gene match: 22. This CDR3 has 21 residues. CDR3: CASSQDSTTTPAGTPADTQYF. DNA for the CDR3: TGCGCCAGCAGCCAAGATAGCACCACCACCCCAGCGGGGACGCCGGCAGATACGCAGTATTTT.

V gene TRBV7-2 combines with J gene TRBJ1-5, with 8 bases that match TRBD1. The germline V gene has CDR1 SGHTA and CDR2 FQGNSA. V lost 5 bases and J lost 7; bases outside the gene matches: 13. There are 16 residues in the CDR3. CDR3 amino acids: CASSPQTTGGGQPQHF. CDR3 in DNA: TGTGCCAGCAGCCCTCAGACCACAGGGGGAGGGCAGCCCCAGCATTTT.

This clone was seen only once. The chain has TRBV6-5 and TRBJ1-2; D perhaps matches TRBD1 (5 bases). Germline assignment: CDR1 MNHEY and CDR2 SVGAGI. This CDR3 is built from 15 residues. V lost 6 bases and J lost 5, with 19 bases in between. The DNA for the CDR3 is TGTGCCAGCAGACCGGGGGGAGGGAGGAAGTATGGCTACACCTTC. Protein: CASRPGGGRKYGYTF.

This clone is labeled as medium-sized. The V call is TRBV4-3, the J call TRBJ2-2, with 8 positions matching TRBD2. Germline values: CDR1 LGHNA, CDR2 YSLEER. The CDR3 is 17 amino acids. The V segment lost 0 bases and the J segment 5 bases; nucleotides outside the gene matches: 8. This CDR3 reads CASSQDPPGGQTGELFF. CDR3 nucleotide sequence: TGCGCCAGCAGCCAAGATCCGCCGGGGGGGCAGACCGGGGAGCTGTTTTTT.

This chain joins TRBV13 and TRBJ2-4; 15 bases match TRBD2. Looked up from germline, CDR1 is PRHDT and CDR2 is FYEKMQ (reference sequence). V shed 2 bases, J shed 4 bases, and the junction held 18 bases outside the gene matches. CDR3 size: 22 residues. This CDR3 reads CASSLFRPGTSGGRGPKNIQYF. The DNA of the CDR3 is TGTGCCAGCAGCTTATTTCGCCCCGGGACTAGCGGGGGGCGGGGGCCTAAAAACATTCAGTACTTC.

The V and J genes are TRBV19 and TRBJ1-1, with D tentatively TRBD1 (5 bases). The V gene's germline CDR1 is LNHDA and CDR2 SQIVND (reference sequence). V was pared by 6 bases and J by 4 bases, with 15 bases between. This CDR3 comprises 14 residues. CDR3 in amino acids: CASREEGRGTEAFF. The DNA for the CDR3 is TGTGCCAGTAGGGAGGAGGGAAGGGGCACTGAAGCTTTCTTT.

The CDR3 reads CASTSQGRNTEAFF. The CDR3 coding sequence is TGTGCCAGCACCTCACAGGGGAGGAACACTGAAGCTTTCTTT. This rearrangement joins TRBV6-5 to TRBJ1-1; 7 nucleotides line up with TRBD1. This CDR3 is 14 amino acids long. V was pared by 7 bases and J by 1 base, with 6 bases of the junction left unmatched. Germline V gene lookup returns CDR1 MNHEY and CDR2 SVGAGI.

This clone was seen a single time. The chain has TRBV10-3 and TRBJ2-7; 7 bases map to TRBD1. The V and J ends lost 6 bases and 3 bases, in that order; junction bases with no gene match: 14. From germline, CDR1 is ENHRY and CDR2 SYGVKD. This CDR3 has 16 residues. CDR3 sequence reads: CAISVEEVGQNYEQYF. The CDR3 coding sequence is TGTGCCATCAGCGTTGAGGAGGTGGGACAGAACTACGAGCAGTACTTC.

The chain carries TRBV19 and TRBJ1-1; no definite D call. The germline CDR1 and CDR2 sequences are LNHDA and SQIVND (reference sequence). The CDR3 totals 13 residues. V gave up 3 bases and J gave up 8 bases, with 13 bases separating them. CDR3 sequence: CASSILAGIEAFF. CDR3 DNA: TGTGCCAGTAGTATTTTAGCCGGCATCGAAGCTTTCTTT.

This chain links TRBV6-4 with TRBJ2-3, with D perhaps TRBD2 (6 bases). V dropped 2 bases and J dropped 4 bases, with 13 bases sitting between them. The CDR3 runs to 15 residues. Germline CDR1 reads MRHNA; CDR2 reads SNTAGT. DNA of the CDR3: TGTGCCAGCAGTGACGAGACTAGTGGGGCAGATACGCAGTATTTT. This encodes CASSDETSGADTQYF.

The chain has TRBV6-1 and TRBJ1-2; 7 nucleotides align to TRBD1. This CDR3 is built from 13 residues. Trimming took 6 bases from V and 4 from J; bases not matched to a gene: 5. Germline CDR1 MNHNS, CDR2 SASEGT. The CDR3 loop reads CASSLGTAYGYTF. CDR3 nucleotides: TGTGCCAGCAGCCTTGGGACAGCCTATGGCTACACCTTC.

This clone has just one count. The V call is TRBV7-3, the J call TRBJ2-1; TRBD2 matches at 11 bases. This CDR3 is built from 16 residues. Trimming cost V 5 bases and J 6 bases; bases outside gene matches: 9. Germline CDR1 is SGHTA and CDR2 is FQGTGA. CDR3: CASSPTLAGGSNEQFF. CDR3 nucleotide sequence: TGTGCCAGCAGCCCAACTCTAGCGGGGGGCAGCAATGAGCAGTTCTTC. Filled out from reference TRBV7-3 and TRBJ2-1, the complete variable domain reads GAGVSQTPSNKVTEKGKYVELRCDPISGHTALYWYRQSLGQGPEFLIYFQGTGAADDSGLPNDRFFAVRPEGSVSTLKIQRTERGDSAVYLCASSPTLAGGSNEQFFGPGTRLTVL.

The chain recombines TRBV7-9 with TRBJ2-7, with D hard to call. Trimming cost V 3 bases and J 5 bases, with 8 bases left between them. Germline CDR1 and CDR2: SEHNR and FQNEAQ (reference sequence). The CDR3 loop spans 12 amino acids. The CDR3 sequence is CASSFTRDEQYF. The CDR3, as DNA: TGTGCCAGCAGCTTTACACGGGACGAGCAGTACTTC.

The sample holds a few counts of this clone. This chain joins TRBV2 and TRBJ2-3, with TRBD2 matching 10 bases. The CDR3 is 15 amino acids. The germline gives CDR1 SNHLY, CDR2 FYNNEI. Unmatched junction bases numbered 5, after V lost 6 bases and J lost 2 bases. For the CDR3, the DNA is TGTGCCAGCAGGGAGCGGGGGGGAAACACAGATACGCAGTATTTT. Amino acid sequence: CASRERGGNTDTQYF.

The chain combines TRBV6-1 with TRBJ2-6, with D possibly being TRBD1 (6 bases). CDR1 and CDR2 from the germline V gene are MNHNS and SASEGT. V was pared by 3 bases and J by 0 bases, with 12 bases between. There are 17 residues in the CDR3. In DNA form, the CDR3 reads TGTGCCAGCAGTGAGACAGGCTCCTTCTCTGGGGCCAACGTCCTGACTTTC. It translates to CASSETGSFSGANVLTF.

This clone showed up just a few times. This chain connects TRBV29-1 to TRBJ1-5; a weak D match, TRBD1 (6 bases). V was cut by 0 bases and J by 12 bases, with 24 bases left in between. This CDR3 contains 16 residues. Per germline, CDR1 SQVTM and CDR2 ANQGSEA. The CDR3 sequence is CSVEDASWGLSGVQHF. The CDR3 DNA follows: TGCAGCGTTGAAGATGCCAGCTGGGGGCTCTCAGGGGTCCAGCATTTT.

This rearrangement joins TRBV9 to TRBJ1-6; D ambiguous. With 2 bases removed from V and 14 bases from J, the gap between germline ends came to 14 bases. The germline V gene has CDR1 SGDLS and CDR2 YYNGEE. The CDR3 consists of 13 residues. CDR3 sequence (DNA): TGTGCCAGCAGCGTTTCGACGGGCGGGACCCTCCACTTT. Residues: CASSVSTGGTLHF.

The V gene is TRBV2, the J gene TRBJ2-7, with 7 bases identical to TRBD1. The CDR3 loop spans 14 amino acids. Per the germline V gene, CDR1 is SNHLY and CDR2 is FYNNEI. J was trimmed by 3 bases and V by 3 bases; bases with no gene match: 5. CDR3 sequence reads: CASSERGPLYEQYF. The CDR3 DNA sequence: TGTGCCAGCAGTGAGAGGGGGCCCCTCTACGAGCAGTACTTC.

The rearrangement links TRBV9 to TRBJ2-1, with a possible D match to TRBD1 (6 bases). The V and J ends lost 7 bases and 8 bases respectively, with 25 bases between them. This CDR3 region has 16 residues. Germline V gene data show CDR1 as SGDLS and CDR2 as YYNGEE. CDR3 in DNA: TGTGCCAGCTCACAAGTGCGGGTGGGGGCAGGGGATGAGCAGTTCTTC. Translation: CASSQVRVGAGDEQFF.